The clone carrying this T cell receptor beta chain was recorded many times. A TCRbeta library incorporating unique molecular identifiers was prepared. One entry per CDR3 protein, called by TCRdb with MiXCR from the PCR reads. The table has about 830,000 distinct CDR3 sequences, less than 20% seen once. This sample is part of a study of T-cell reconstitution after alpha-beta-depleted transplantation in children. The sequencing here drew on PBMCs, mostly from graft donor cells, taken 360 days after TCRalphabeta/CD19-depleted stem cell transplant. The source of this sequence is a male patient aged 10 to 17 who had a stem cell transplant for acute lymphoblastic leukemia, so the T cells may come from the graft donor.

In DNA form, the CDR3 reads TGTGCCAGCAGCGTAATCGAGTTCGCCGGGCAGTTCTTC. It yields the protein CASSVIEFAGQFF. V usage is TRBV9 and J usage is TRBJ2-1; D uncertain. Per germline, CDR1 SGDLS and CDR2 YYNGEE. This CDR3 contains 13 residues. Trimming took 1 base from V and 12 from J, leaving 14 bases between them.